A selection of T cell receptor beta chains follows, all from one sample in a study of blood T cell repertoires in COVID-19. The data were produced by immunoSEQ multiplex PCR, yet TCRdb's version contains in-frame clones alone and is incomplete. This sample carries under 100,000 clones, 75% to 90% of them seen once, and the ten largest clones take 15%. The sequencing input was peripheral blood. The receptors stem from a male donor with acute or convalescent COVID-19. The CDR3 runs from the conserved cysteine through the conserved F or W. D genes are given only for firm matches. Clone size is shown for a subset of rows, as once, few, many or a class of expanded clone.

>TRBV6-5|TRBJ2-3|NA|NA
CASSYNRKSSDTQYF
TGTGCCAGCAGTTATAACAGGAAGTCCTCAGATACGCAGTATTTT
>TRBV6-1|TRBJ2-2|TRBD1|NA
CASSEDRGLVGELFF
TGTGCCAGCAGTGAAGACAGGGGGCTTGTCGGGGAGCTGTTTTTT
>TRBV6-1|TRBJ2-4|NA|NA
CASSEAEAYGLAKNIQYF
TGTGCCAGCAGTGAAGCGGAGGCCTACGGGCTAGCCAAAAACATTCAGTACTTC
>TRBV5-6|TRBJ2-1|NA|NA
CASSSSGTLAGNEQFF
TGTGCCAGCAGCTCTTCCGGGACCCTGGCGGGGAATGAGCAGTTCTTC
>TRBV5-4|TRBJ1-2|TRBD1|NA
CASSPDRVLGYTF
TGTGCCAGCAGTCCAGACAGGGTATTAGGCTACACCTTC
>TRBV7-6|TRBJ2-3|TRBD1|NA
CASSSGTGGRDTQYF
TGTGCCAGCAGTTCCGGGACAGGGGGCCGAGATACGCAGTATTTT
>TRBV6-6|TRBJ2-4|TRBD1|few
CASSPDRVGTKNIQYF
TGTGCCAGCAGTCCTGACAGGGTTGGGACCAAAAACATTCAGTACTTC
>TRBV7-6|TRBJ1-6|TRBD1|NA
CASSLDQGQDNSPLHF
TGTGCCAGCAGCTTAGACCAGGGACAGGACAATTCACCCCTCCACTTT
>TRBV6-5|TRBJ1-2|TRBD1|NA
CASSRGQGDYGYTF
TGTGCCAGCAGTAGGGGACAGGGGGACTATGGCTACACCTTC
>TRBV30|TRBJ1-6|NA|NA
CAWSVGRDTYNSPLHF
TGTGCCTGGAGTGTGGGTAGGGACACCTATAATTCACCCCTCCACTTT
>TRBV9|TRBJ2-7|NA|NA
CASSESTLAARYEQYF
TGTGCCAGCAGCGAGAGTACGCTAGCCGCGCGGTACGAGCAGTACTTC